This T cell receptor beta chain derives from a study of T cell responses to AZD1222 COVID-19 vaccine. Study summary: Timing groups of about 4 and about 12 weeks for second doses were pooled.

Study-wide results and caveats: The donors showed a predominance of white British ancestry and of females, with possible underestimation of clonal diversity. Reports say nearly half of spike-specific TCRs go after unmutated variant regions. Baseline seropositivity occurred in only a handful of AZD1222 recipients.

The data were produced by immunoSEQ multiplex PCR, yet TCRdb's version contains in-frame clones alone and is incomplete. The sample lists tens of thousands of clones, roughly 94% occurring once. As for this clone: Its antigen is undetermined.

CDR3 size: 15 residues. CDR1 SEHNR and CDR2 FQNEAQ come from the germline V gene (reference sequence). Unmatched junction bases numbered 9, after V lost 5 bases and J lost 5 bases. The source material was peripheral blood, sampled on day 0 of AZD1222 vaccination. This receptor was taken from an adult in good health. The rearrangement links TRBV7-9 to TRBJ2-1, with TRBD2 matching over 7 bases. The CDR3 sequence: CASSPLPSGHNEQFF. CDR3 coding DNA: TGTGCCAGCAGCCCCCTACCTAGCGGTCACAATGAGCAGTTCTTC.